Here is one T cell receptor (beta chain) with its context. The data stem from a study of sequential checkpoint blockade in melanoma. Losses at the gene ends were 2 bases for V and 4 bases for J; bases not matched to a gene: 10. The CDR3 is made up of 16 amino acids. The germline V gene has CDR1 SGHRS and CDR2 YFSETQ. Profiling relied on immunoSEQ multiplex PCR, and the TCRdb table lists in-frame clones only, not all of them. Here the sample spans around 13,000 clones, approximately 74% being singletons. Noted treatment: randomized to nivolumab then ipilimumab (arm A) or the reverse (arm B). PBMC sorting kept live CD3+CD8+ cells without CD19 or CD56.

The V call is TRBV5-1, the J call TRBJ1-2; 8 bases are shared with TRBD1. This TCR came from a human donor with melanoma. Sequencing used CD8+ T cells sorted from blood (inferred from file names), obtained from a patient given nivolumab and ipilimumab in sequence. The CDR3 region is CASSFTGTGASYGYTF. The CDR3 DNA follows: TGCGCCAGCAGCTTTACCGGGACAGGTGCTAGCTATGGCTACACCTTC.